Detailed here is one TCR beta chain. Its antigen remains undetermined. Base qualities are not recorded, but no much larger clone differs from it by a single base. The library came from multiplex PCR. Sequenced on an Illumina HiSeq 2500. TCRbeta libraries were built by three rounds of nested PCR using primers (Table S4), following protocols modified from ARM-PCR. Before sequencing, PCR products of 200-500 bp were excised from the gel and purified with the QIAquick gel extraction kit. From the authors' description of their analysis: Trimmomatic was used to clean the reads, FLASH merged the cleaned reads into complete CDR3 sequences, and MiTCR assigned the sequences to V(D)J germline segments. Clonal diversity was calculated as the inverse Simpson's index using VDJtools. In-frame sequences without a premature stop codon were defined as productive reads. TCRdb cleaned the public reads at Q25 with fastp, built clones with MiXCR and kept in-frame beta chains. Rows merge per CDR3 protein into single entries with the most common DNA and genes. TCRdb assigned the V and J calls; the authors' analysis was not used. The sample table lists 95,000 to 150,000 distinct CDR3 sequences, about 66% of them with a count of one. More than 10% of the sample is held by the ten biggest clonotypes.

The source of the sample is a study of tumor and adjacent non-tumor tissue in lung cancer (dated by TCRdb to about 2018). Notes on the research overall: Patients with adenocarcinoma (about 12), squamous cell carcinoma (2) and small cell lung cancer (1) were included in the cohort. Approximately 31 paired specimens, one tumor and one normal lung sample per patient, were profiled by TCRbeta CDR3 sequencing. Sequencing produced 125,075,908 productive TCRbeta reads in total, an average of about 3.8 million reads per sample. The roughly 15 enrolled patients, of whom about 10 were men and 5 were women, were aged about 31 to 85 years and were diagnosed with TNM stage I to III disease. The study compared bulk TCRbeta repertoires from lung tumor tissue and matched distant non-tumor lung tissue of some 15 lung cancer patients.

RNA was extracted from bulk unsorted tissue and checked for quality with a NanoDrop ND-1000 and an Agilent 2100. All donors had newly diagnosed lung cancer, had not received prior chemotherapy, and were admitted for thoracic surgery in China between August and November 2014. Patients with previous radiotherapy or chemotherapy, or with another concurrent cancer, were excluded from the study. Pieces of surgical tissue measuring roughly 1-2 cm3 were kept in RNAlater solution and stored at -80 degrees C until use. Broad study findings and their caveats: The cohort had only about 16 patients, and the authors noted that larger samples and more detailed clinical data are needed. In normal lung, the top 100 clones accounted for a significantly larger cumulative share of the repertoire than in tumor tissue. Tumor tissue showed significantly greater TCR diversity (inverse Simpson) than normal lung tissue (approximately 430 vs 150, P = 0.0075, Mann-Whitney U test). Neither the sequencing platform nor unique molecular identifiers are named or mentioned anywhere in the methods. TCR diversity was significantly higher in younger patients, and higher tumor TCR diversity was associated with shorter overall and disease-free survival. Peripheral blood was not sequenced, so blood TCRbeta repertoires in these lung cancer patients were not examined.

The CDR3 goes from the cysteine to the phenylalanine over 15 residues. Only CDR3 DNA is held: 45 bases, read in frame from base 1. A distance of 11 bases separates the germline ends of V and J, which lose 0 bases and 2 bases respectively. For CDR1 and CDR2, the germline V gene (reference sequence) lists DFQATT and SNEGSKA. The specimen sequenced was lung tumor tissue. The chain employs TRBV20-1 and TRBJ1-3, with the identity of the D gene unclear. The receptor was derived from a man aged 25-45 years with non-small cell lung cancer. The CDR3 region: CSARDREAAGNTIYF. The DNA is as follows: TGCAGTGCTAGAGATCGGGAGGCAGCTGGAAACACCATATATTTT.